This TCR beta chain was recorded in a study of T cells in Graves' hyperthyroidism and ophthalmopathy. Study outcomes and limitations: Blood also held most thyroid clonotypes expanded beyond 0.001.

TCR beta CDR3 sequences were amplified from RNA transcripts. The HTBI set primed first-round TCR CDR3 RT-PCR. TCRdb processed the multiplex PCR reads anew with MiXCR; each CDR3 protein has one entry. This sample has about 360,000 distinct CDR3 sequences, with roughly an eighth found just once. This clonotype was observed at least ten times. Antigen unknown. This CDR3 comprises 15 residues. V lost 3 bases and J lost 1; bases outside the gene matches: 1. The germline CDR1 and CDR2 sequences are SGDLS and YYNGEE. Recently diagnosed hyperthyroidism of less than 2 months' duration affected patients aged 18 to 65.

The TCR sequence derives from a woman aged 18-35 years with Graves' hyperthyroidism. The chain uses TRBV9 and TRBJ2-3; 11 nucleotides agree with TRBD1. The source material was blood. CDR3 DNA sequence: TGTGCCAGCAGCGCGGACAGGGGGCGCACAGATACGCAGTATTTT. This sequence encodes CASSADRGRTDTQYF.